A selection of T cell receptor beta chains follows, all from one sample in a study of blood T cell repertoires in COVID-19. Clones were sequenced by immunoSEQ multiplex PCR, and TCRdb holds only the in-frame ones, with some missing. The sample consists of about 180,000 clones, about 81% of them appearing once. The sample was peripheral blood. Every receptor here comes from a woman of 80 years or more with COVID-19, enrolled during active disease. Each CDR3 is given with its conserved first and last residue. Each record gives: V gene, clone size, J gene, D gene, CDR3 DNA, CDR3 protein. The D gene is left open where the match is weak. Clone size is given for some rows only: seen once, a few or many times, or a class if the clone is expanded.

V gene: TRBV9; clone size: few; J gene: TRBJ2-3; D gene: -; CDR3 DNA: TGTGCCAGCAGCCCAACAGGGTTTGGCACAGATACGCAGTATTTT; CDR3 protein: CASSPTGFGTDTQYF
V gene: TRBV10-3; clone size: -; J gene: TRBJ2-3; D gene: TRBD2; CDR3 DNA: TGTGCCATCAGTGACCCAACGACTAGCGGGGGGCCCCGAATGGGTACGCAGTATTTT; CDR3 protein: CAISDPTTSGGPRMGTQYF
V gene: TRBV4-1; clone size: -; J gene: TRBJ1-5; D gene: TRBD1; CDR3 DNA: TGCGCCAGCAGCCAAGTTGCTGCCAGGGGGCCTCAGCCCCAGCATTTT; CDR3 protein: CASSQVAARGPQPQHF
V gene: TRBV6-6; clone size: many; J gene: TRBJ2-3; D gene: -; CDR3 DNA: TGTGCCAGCAGGCGCGGAGCGGGCACAGATACGCAGTATTTT; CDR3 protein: CASRRGAGTDTQYF
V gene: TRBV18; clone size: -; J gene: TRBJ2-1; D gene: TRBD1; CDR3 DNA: TGTGCCAGCTCAGGGGTCCTGACAGGGTACGATAGCAATGAGCAGTTCTTC; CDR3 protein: CASSGVLTGYDSNEQFF
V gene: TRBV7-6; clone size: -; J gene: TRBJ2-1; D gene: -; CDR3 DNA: TGTGCCAGCAGCCCCACGATAGTCGGTGAGCAGTTCTTC; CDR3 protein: CASSPTIVGEQFF
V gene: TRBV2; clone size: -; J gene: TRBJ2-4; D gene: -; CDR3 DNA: TGTGCCAGCAGTGAAGCCCTGACGACTAGATGGGGGAACATTCAGTACTTC; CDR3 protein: CASSEALTTRWGNIQYF
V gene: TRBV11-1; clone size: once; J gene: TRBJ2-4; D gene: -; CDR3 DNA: TGTGCCAGCAGCGGGGGGAGTTTAGCCAAAAACATTCAGTACTTC; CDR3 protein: CASSGGSLAKNIQYF
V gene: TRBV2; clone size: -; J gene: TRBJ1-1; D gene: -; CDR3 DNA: TGTGCCAGCAGTGAATCCAGGGCAGGTAACACTGAAGCTTTCTTT; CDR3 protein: CASSESRAGNTEAFF
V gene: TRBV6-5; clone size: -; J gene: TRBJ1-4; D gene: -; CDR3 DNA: TGTGCCAGTTCACAGAACGGCTATGAAAAACTGTTTTTT; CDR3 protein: CASSQNGYEKLFF
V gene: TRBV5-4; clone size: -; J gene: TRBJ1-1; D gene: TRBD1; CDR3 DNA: TGTGCCAGCAGCCCAGGCAGGGGGCGGGACACTGAAGCTTTCTTT; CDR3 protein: CASSPGRGRDTEAFF
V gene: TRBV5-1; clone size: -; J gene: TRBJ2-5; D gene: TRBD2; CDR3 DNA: TGCGCCAGCAGCCTGGGACTAGCGGTCCAAGAGACCCAGTACTTC; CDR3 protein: CASSLGLAVQETQYF
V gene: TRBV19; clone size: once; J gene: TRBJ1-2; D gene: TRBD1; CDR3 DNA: TGTGCCAGTAGACCCCTCCTGCAGGGGGACTATGGCTACACCTTC; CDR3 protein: CASRPLLQGDYGYTF
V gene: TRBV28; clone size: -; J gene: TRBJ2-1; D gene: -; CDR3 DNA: TGTGCCAGCAAGTTCCACAGCTCCTACAATGAGCAGTTCTTC; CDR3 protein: CASKFHSSYNEQFF
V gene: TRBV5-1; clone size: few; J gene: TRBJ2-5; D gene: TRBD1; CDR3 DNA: TGCGCCAGCAGCTTGGCTGACAGGGGGGAAAGAGAGACCCAGTACTTC; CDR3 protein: CASSLADRGERETQYF
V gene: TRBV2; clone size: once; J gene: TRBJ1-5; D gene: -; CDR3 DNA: TGTGCCAGCAGGGGAGGGACATCGGATCAGCCCCAGCATTTT; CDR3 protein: CASRGGTSDQPQHF
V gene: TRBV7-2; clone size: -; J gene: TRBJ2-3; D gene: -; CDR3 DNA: TGTGCCAGCAGCTTATTTCCGGGGGTTGGCACAGATACGCAGTATTTT; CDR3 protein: CASSLFPGVGTDTQYF
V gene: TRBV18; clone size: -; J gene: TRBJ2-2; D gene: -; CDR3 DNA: TGTGCCACGACACAATCCGCGAACACCGGGGAGCTGTTTTTT; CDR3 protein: CATTQSANTGELFF
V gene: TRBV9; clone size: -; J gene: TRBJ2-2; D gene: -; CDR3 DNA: TGTGCCAGCAGCGTAGATCTGTCCCTAGCCGCGAACACCGGGGAGCTGTTTTTT; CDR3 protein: CASSVDLSLAANTGELFF
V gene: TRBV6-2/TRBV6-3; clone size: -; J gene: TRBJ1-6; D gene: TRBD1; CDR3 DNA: TGTGCCAGCAGCCTCTTACGACAGGGTGACGGGTCACCCCTCCACTTT; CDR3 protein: CASSLLRQGDGSPLHF
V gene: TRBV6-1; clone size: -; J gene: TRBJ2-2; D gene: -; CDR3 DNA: TGTGCCAGCAGTGAAATACTAGTTTACGACACCGGGGAGCTGTTTTTT; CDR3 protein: CASSEILVYDTGELFF
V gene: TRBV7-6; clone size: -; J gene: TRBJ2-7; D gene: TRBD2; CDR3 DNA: TGTGCCAGCAGCTTAGCGAGCGGGGGGCACTACGAGCAGTACTTC; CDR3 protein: CASSLASGGHYEQYF
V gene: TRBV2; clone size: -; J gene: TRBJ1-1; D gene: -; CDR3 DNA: TGTGCCAGCAGTGTGTATCAGGGTACTGAAGCTTTCTTT; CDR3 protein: CASSVYQGTEAFF
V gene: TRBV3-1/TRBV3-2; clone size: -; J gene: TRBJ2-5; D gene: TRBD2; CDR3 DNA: TGTGCCAGCAGCCCCCCTCTAGCGGGAGGCCAAGAGACCCAGTACTTC; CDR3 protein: CASSPPLAGGQETQYF
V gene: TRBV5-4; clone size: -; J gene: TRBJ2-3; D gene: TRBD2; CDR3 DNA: TGTGCCAGCAGCTTGTTTAGCGGGAGCACAGATACGCAGTATTTT; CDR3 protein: CASSLFSGSTDTQYF
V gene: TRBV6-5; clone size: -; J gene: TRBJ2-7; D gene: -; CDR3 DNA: TGTGCCAGCAGTTTGACCGGGTTCGCCTACGAGCAGTACTTC; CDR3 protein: CASSLTGFAYEQYF
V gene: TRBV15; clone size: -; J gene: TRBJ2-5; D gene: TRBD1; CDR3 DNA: TGTGCCACCAGCAGAGATCCAGGGGGCGAGGAGACCCAGTACTTC; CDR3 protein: CATSRDPGGEETQYF
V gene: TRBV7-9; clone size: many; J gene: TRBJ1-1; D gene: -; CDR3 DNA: TGTGCCAGCAGCTCCCGGGGAGCCTACACTGAAGCTTTCTTT; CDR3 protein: CASSSRGAYTEAFF
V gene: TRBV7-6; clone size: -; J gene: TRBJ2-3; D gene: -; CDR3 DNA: TGTGCCAGCAGCGCAAGCAGGGGCGAGGGTTTTACAGATACGCAGTATTTT; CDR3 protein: CASSASRGEGFTDTQYF